Shown below are 2 T cell receptor beta chains from a single sample sequenced in a study of T-cell memory formation after mild COVID-19. MiXCR, run by TCRdb on the 5' RACE reads, gives a single entry per CDR3 protein. The table includes about 610,000 distinct CDR3 sequences, 17% detected once. The sequencing input was PBMCs or a T cell subset sorted from them (not recorded which). Receptor source: an adult woman who had mild COVID-19 (a few samples of this study predate the infection). Cell type and time point are not known.

This clonotype has a handful of counts. The chain uses TRBV11-2 and TRBJ1-1, with a tentative D call TRBD1 (5 bases). Germline CDR1 reads SGHAT; CDR2 reads FQNNGV. The CDR3 is made up of 15 amino acids. Trimming removed 3 bases at V and 3 bases at J, with 14 bases between. The CDR3 reads CASSLTARGDTEAFF. In DNA form, the CDR3 reads TGTGCCAGCAGCTTGACGGCCCGGGGGGACACTGAAGCTTTCTTT.

This clonotype has more than one count but fewer than ten. This chain joins TRBV11-2 and TRBJ1-1, with D tentatively TRBD1 (6 bases). V was cut by 7 bases and J by 1 base, with 16 bases left in between. This CDR3 comprises 15 residues. Germline values: CDR1 SGHAT, CDR2 FQNNGV. CDR3 protein: CASIRWGGRNTEAFF. CDR3 nucleotide sequence: TGTGCCAGCATACGCTGGGGGGGCCGGAACACTGAAGCTTTCTTT.